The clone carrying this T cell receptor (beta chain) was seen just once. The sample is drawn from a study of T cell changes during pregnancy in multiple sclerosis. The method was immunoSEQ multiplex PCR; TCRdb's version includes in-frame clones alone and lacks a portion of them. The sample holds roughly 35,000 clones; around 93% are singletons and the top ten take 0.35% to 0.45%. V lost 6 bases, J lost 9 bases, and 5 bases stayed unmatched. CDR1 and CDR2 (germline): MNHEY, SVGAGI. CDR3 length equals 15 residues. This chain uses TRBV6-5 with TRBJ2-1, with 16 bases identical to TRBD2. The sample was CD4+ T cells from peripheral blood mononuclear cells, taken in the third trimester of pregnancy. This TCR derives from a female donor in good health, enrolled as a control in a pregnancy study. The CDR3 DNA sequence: TGTGCCAGCAGCCTGGGACTAGCGGGGGGGAGTGAGCAGTTCTTC. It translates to CASSLGLAGGSEQFF.